These 13 T cell receptor beta chains came from one sample sequenced in a study of cytomegalovirus exposure and HLA in healthy donors. The PCR ran on 60 Vbeta and 13 Jbeta primers. TCRdb's table, derived via immunoSEQ multiplex PCR, lists solely in-frame clones and lacks some. The sample contains some 150,000 clones, about 74% of which appear only once. Sequenced input: PBMCs. The receptors derive from a man in his late teens or twenties in good health and CMV-seropositive.

The chain carries TRBV9 and TRBJ2-7, with a weak D call TRBD1 (5 bases). The length of the CDR3 is 14 residues. Between the trimmed V and J ends, which lost 2 bases and 3 bases, there was a span of 12 bases. Germline values: CDR1 SGDLS, CDR2 YYNGEE. The CDR3: CASSVSGWGYEQYF. The CDR3 nucleotides read TGTGCCAGCAGCGTGTCAGGGTGGGGCTACGAGCAGTACTTC.

This clone was detected only a few times. The V gene is TRBV5-6, the J gene TRBJ2-3; D may be TRBD1 (5 bases). The ends were cut back, 2 bases at V and 6 bases at J, with 10 bases in the middle. The germline gives CDR1 SGHDT, CDR2 YYEEEE. This CDR3 is built from 13 residues. CDR3 sequence: CASSFPGPDTQYF. In nucleotides, the CDR3 is TGTGCCAGCAGCTTCCCAGGGCCCGATACGCAGTATTTT.

A few counts support this clone. The chain joins TRBV4-2 to TRBJ1-2; D unclear. This CDR3 contains 14 residues. V gave up 4 bases and J gave up 4 bases, with 13 bases separating them. Germline V gene sequence: CDR1 LGHNA, CDR2 YNFKEQ. CDR3 bases: TGTGCCAGCAGCCCAAACCAGGTTGGCTATGGCTACACCTTC. Amino acids: CASSPNQVGYGYTF.

The V and J genes are TRBV10-3 and TRBJ2-2; D remains ambiguous. Germline CDR1 is ENHRY and CDR2 is SYGVKD. V gave up 10 bases and J gave up 3 bases, with 9 bases separating them. The CDR3 extends over 12 amino acids. The CDR3 here is CATAVDTGELFF. The CDR3 DNA reads as TGTGCCACGGCGGTAGACACCGGGGAGCTGTTTTTT.

The gene calls are TRBV10-3 and TRBJ2-7, with a possible D match to TRBD2 (6 bases). This CDR3 is 14 amino acids long. CDR1 ENHRY and CDR2 SYGVKD come from the germline V gene. V lost 4 bases, J lost 1 base, and 11 bases lay in between. DNA of the CDR3: TGTGCCATCAGTGTGGGACTTACTTCCTACGAGCAGTACTTC. This codes for CAISVGLTSYEQYF.

This clone has a handful of counts. V usage is TRBV5-6 and J usage is TRBJ1-6; D possibly corresponds to TRBD1 (5 bases). Germline CDR1 is SGHDT and CDR2 is YYEEEE. V was shortened by 0 bases and J by 10 bases, with 11 bases between the two germline ends. This CDR3 contains 14 residues. CDR3 bases: TGTGCCAGCAGCTTGGGGCAGGGAAACTCACCCCTCCACTTT. Translated, it gives CASSLGQGNSPLHF.

This clone was recorded a few times. The chain is built from TRBV5-4 and TRBJ2-1; TRBD2 matches 7 bases. This CDR3 has 17 amino acids. J was trimmed by 4 bases and V by 2 bases; bases with no gene match: 12. Germline CDR1 and CDR2: SGHNT and YYREEE (reference sequence). The CDR3 protein is CASSFFQGLVLYNEQFF. The CDR3, as DNA: TGTGCCAGCAGCTTCTTTCAAGGACTAGTTCTTTACAATGAGCAGTTCTTC. The whole variable domain, remainder taken from reference TRBV5-4 and TRBJ2-1, is ETGVTQSPTHLIKTRGQQVTLRCSSQSGHNTVSWYQQALGQGPQFIFQYYREEENGRGNFPPRFSGLQFPNYSSELNVNALELDDSALYLCASSFFQGLVLYNEQFFGPGTRLTVL.

CDR3 sequence reads: CASSLRTGWNEQFF. Here the CDR3 DNA reads TGTGCCAGCAGTTTAAGGACAGGGTGGAATGAGCAGTTCTTC. V gene TRBV27 combines with J gene TRBJ2-1; TRBD1 matches 8 bases. Looked up from germline, CDR1 is MNHEY and CDR2 is SMNVEV (reference sequence). The CDR3 totals 14 residues. J lost 7 bases, V lost 2 bases, and 4 bases had no gene match.

This clone was observed a handful of times. The chain is built from TRBV28 and TRBJ2-7, with D possibly matching TRBD2 (6 bases). The CDR3 loop spans 13 amino acids. V lost 5 bases and J 2 bases, leaving 10 bases between the germline ends. CDR1 MDHEN and CDR2 SYDVKM come from the germline V gene. This chain's CDR3 is CASSPGLTYEQYF. For the CDR3, the DNA is TGTGCCAGCAGTCCGGGACTTACCTACGAGCAGTACTTC.

The gene calls are TRBV5-6 and TRBJ1-5, with 10 nucleotides matching TRBD1. The CDR3 extends over 16 amino acids. V dropped 4 bases and J dropped 0; count of bases not matched to a gene: 4. Per the germline V gene, CDR1 is SGHDT and CDR2 is YYEEEE. The chain's CDR3 is CASSRDRGYSNQPQHF. The CDR3 bases are TGTGCCAGCAGCCGGGACAGGGGTTATAGCAATCAGCCCCAGCATTTT.

This clone occurred a few times. The chain couples TRBV6-5 to TRBJ1-1; D might be TRBD1 (5 bases). V dropped 2 bases and J dropped 7 bases, with 17 bases sitting between them. This CDR3 is 15 amino acids long. Per the germline V gene, CDR1 is MNHEY and CDR2 is SVGAGI. This CDR3 is CASSYNRRALGEAFF. In DNA, the CDR3 is TGTGCCAGCAGTTACAATCGCAGGGCCCTCGGTGAAGCTTTCTTT.

The chain joins TRBV7-9 to TRBJ1-5, with 9 bases matching TRBD1. From germline, CDR1 is SEHNR and CDR2 FQNEAQ (reference sequence). J lost 6 bases, V lost 7 bases, and 7 bases had no gene match. The CDR3 length is 14 residues. The DNA for the CDR3 is TGTGCCAGCACCCCGGGACAGGGTGTTCAGCCCCAGCATTTT. Protein sequence: CASTPGQGVQPQHF.

This chain joins TRBV7-2 and TRBJ1-2; weak D call: TRBD1 (6 bases). This CDR3 spans 14 amino acids. Deletions cut 9 bases from V and 2 bases from J, with 16 bases between. Germline CDR1 and CDR2: SGHTA and FQGNSA. CDR3 residues: CASFTPGQNYGYTF. The CDR3 nucleotides read TGTGCCAGTTTCACCCCCGGACAGAACTATGGCTACACCTTC.